This TCR beta chain was identified during a study of T cells in Graves' hyperthyroidism and ophthalmopathy. As for this clonotype: The antigen is unknown.

The germline CDR1 and CDR2 sequences are LNHDA and SQIVND (reference sequence). The CDR3 has 13 residues. V lost 9 bases, J lost 10 bases, and 19 bases lay in between. Those patients with uncontrolled infection, other autoimmune disease, pregnancy or lactation were excluded. Thyroid ultrasound, orbital computed tomography, clinical symptoms, and serum thyroxine and TRAb underpinned diagnoses. The study, taken as a whole, reports: Most thyroid clonotypes that were expanded above 0.001 also turned up in blood. Ophthalmopathy was separated from stable hyperthyroidism by a 13 V-J model.

From RNA transcripts, TCR beta CDR3 regions were amplified. The TCR CDR3 first-round RT-PCR relied on the HTBI primer set. TCRdb processed the multiplex PCR reads anew with MiXCR; each CDR3 protein has one entry. The profile shows around 250,000 distinct CDR3 sequences, more than 12% of them singletons. Sample: blood. The genes are TRBV19 and TRBJ2-1; D not resolved. This clonotype originated in a woman in her thirties or forties with Graves' hyperthyroidism that later progressed to Graves' ophthalmopathy. CDR3 in amino acids: CASSIRADWEQFF. The DNA of the CDR3 is TGTGCCAGCTCCATTCGCGCGGATTGGGAGCAGTTCTTC.